This entry lists 25 T cell receptor beta chains sequenced from one sample in a study of blood T cell repertoires in COVID-19. Data came from immunoSEQ multiplex PCR; TCRdb stores just in-frame clones and leaves some out. The table lists approximately 230,000 clones, roughly 89% of them singletons. Sequencing was done on a sample of peripheral blood. These receptors came from a man in his thirties or forties who had recovered from COVID-19.

This clone was seen a few times. This chain uses TRBV19 with TRBJ2-7; 11 bases match TRBD1. Germline values: CDR1 LNHDA, CDR2 SQIVND (reference sequence). The CDR3 length is 15 residues. V shed 5 bases, J shed 7 bases, and the junction held 10 bases outside the gene matches. CDR3: CASSPPRGTGGEQYF. The DNA of the CDR3 is TGTGCCAGTAGTCCCCCCCGTGGGACAGGGGGGGAGCAGTACTTC.

V and J are TRBV28 and TRBJ1-1, with a tentative D call TRBD1 (5 bases). Trimming took off 3 bases at V and 1 base at J, with 6 bases between the two ends. The germline CDR1 and CDR2 sequences are MDHEN and SYDVKM. CDR3 length equals 13 residues. In DNA form, the CDR3 reads TGTGCCAGCAGTTTCGGACAGAACACTGAAGCTTTCTTT. It translates to CASSFGQNTEAFF.

In the case of this clone: The same CDR3 can be traced to other DNA sequences in this sample. This CDR3 is CASSLGGQSNEKLFF. The CDR3, as DNA: TGCGCCAGCAGCTTGGGGGGACAGTCTAATGAAAAACTGTTTTTT. The chain employs TRBV5-1 and TRBJ1-4, with 7 bases matching TRBD1. Germline V lookup: CDR1 SGHRS, CDR2 YFSETQ. There are 15 residues in the CDR3. Losses at the gene ends were 0 bases for V and 3 bases for J; bases not matched to a gene: 2.

The rearrangement uses TRBV11-3 and TRBJ1-1; possibly TRBD1 for D (6 bases). Per the germline V gene, CDR1 is SGHNT and CDR2 is YENEEA. With 5 bases removed from V and 3 bases from J, the gap between germline ends came to 16 bases. The CDR3 has 15 residues. CDR3 loop: CASSPGGAGDTEAFF. The CDR3 nucleotides read TGTGCCAGCAGCCCGGGGGGGGCGGGAGACACTGAAGCTTTCTTT.

This clone appeared a single time. The rearrangement joins TRBV19 to TRBJ1-5; 7 bases align to TRBD1. V lost 6 bases and J lost 5; bases outside the gene matches: 4. The CDR3 totals 13 residues. Per the germline V gene, CDR1 is LNHDA and CDR2 is SQIVND (reference sequence). The CDR3 bases are TGTGCCAGTAGGGACAGGAGCGATCAGCCCCAGCATTTT. It is translated as CASRDRSDQPQHF.

The V call is TRBV6-5, the J call TRBJ1-3; D not resolved. The CDR3 length is 11 residues. Per the germline V gene, CDR1 is MNHEY and CDR2 is SVGAGI. Trimming took 7 bases from V and 2 from J, leaving 3 bases between them. In DNA form, the CDR3 reads TGTGCCAGCACCACTGGAAACACCATATATTTT. Translated, it gives CASTTGNTIYF.

This rearrangement joins TRBV6-2 or TRBV6-3 to TRBJ2-1; no reliable D call. V lost 0 bases and J lost 3, with 9 bases in between. This CDR3 comprises 15 residues. Per the germline V gene, CDR1 is MNHEY and CDR2 is SVGEGT. CDR3 DNA: TGTGCCAGCAGTTACTCGAATAGCCACTACAATGAGCAGTTCTTC. Amino acid sequence: CASSYSNSHYNEQFF.

DNA of the CDR3: TGTGCCAGCAGTCTTGCAACGGACTATAGCACAGATACGCAGTATTTT. Translating it yields CASSLATDYSTDTQYF. The chain has TRBV28 and TRBJ2-3; maybe TRBD2 (6 bases). Trimming removed 5 bases from V and 0 bases from J, with 15 bases in between. Looked up from germline, CDR1 is MDHEN and CDR2 is SYDVKM. This CDR3 region has 16 residues.

The chain employs TRBV27 and TRBJ1-4, with a weak D call TRBD1 (5 bases). Germline-derived CDR1 and CDR2 are MNHEY and SMNVEV (reference sequence). The CDR3 consists of 14 residues. V lost 8 bases and J lost 5, with 15 bases in between. The DNA for the CDR3 is TGTGCCAGCCCGGCGGGGCAGGGAAATGAAAAACTGTTTTTT. Translating gives CASPAGQGNEKLFF.

This chain joins TRBV3-1 (or the pseudogene TRBV3-2) and TRBJ2-7, with TRBD2 identical over 11 bases. This CDR3 spans 14 amino acids. Looked up from germline, CDR1 is LGHDT and CDR2 is YNNKEL (reference sequence). The V gene end was trimmed by 3 bases and the J gene end by 3 bases; junction bases not matched to a gene: 1. Here the CDR3 reads CASSQGLAVYEQYF. The CDR3 nucleotides are TGTGCCAGCAGCCAGGGACTAGCGGTCTACGAGCAGTACTTC.

The chain joins TRBV23-1 to TRBJ1-2; TRBD1 matches 10 bases. TRBV23-1 qualifies as an ORF whose function is uncertain. After removal of 3 bases from V and 6 bases from J, the junction contained 7 bases not matched to a gene. There are 15 residues in the CDR3. In nucleotides, the CDR3 is TGCGCCAGCAGTCAGCGGACAGGGGGTAAGGATGGCTACACCTTC. Its protein product is CASSQRTGGKDGYTF.

The rearrangement uses TRBV4-3 and TRBJ2-6; D uncertain. Per germline, CDR1 LGHNA and CDR2 YSLEER. Trimming removed 4 bases from V and 0 bases from J, with 7 bases in between. CDR3 size: 15 residues. The CDR3 nucleotides are TGCGCCAGCAGCCGAGGCGTCTCTGGGGCCAACGTCCTGACTTTC. It translates to CASSRGVSGANVLTF.

The table lists this clone with a count of one. V is TRBV6-6 and J is TRBJ1-6; 9 nucleotides align to TRBD1. The CDR3 has 14 amino acids. Germline V lookup: CDR1 MNHNY, CDR2 SVGAGI (reference sequence). With V trimmed by 6 bases and J by 10 bases, 7 bases remained unmatched. CDR3 nucleotides: TGTGCCAGCAGCTCCGGGACAGGGTACTCACCCCTCCACTTT. It specifies CASSSGTGYSPLHF.

J is TRBJ2-1 and V is TRBV11-2; no reliable D call. The CDR3 runs 16 residues. Germline V gives CDR1 SGHAT, CDR2 FQNNGV. Deletions cut 2 bases from V and 0 bases from J, with 11 bases between. Written as DNA, the CDR3 is TGTGCCAGCAGCTTAATCCCCAGGATCTCCTACAATGAGCAGTTCTTC. Protein sequence: CASSLIPRISYNEQFF.

The V gene is TRBV9, the J gene TRBJ2-3; 14 nucleotides agree with TRBD2. The CDR3 is made up of 18 amino acids. Unmatched junction bases numbered 7, after V lost 2 bases and J lost 2 bases. The germline gives CDR1 SGDLS, CDR2 YYNGEE. The CDR3 protein is CASSVALGLAGDTDTQYF. The CDR3 nucleotides are TGTGCCAGCAGCGTGGCCTTGGGACTAGCGGGGGACACAGATACGCAGTATTTT.

This rearrangement joins TRBV24-1 to TRBJ2-1; D gene unclear. Germline CDR1 KGHDR, CDR2 SFDVKD. The CDR3 is 12 residues long. With 3 bases removed from V and 8 bases from J, the gap between germline ends came to 7 bases. The CDR3 protein is CATSDATHEQFF. The CDR3 bases are TGTGCCACCAGTGATGCTACCCATGAGCAGTTCTTC.

The chain has TRBV12-5 and TRBJ1-6; the D is unclear. Germline CDR1 LGHNT, CDR2 FRNRAP. The CDR3 is 16 residues long. V shed 6 bases and J shed 2 bases, with 14 bases lying between them. CDR3 loop: CASGISVTAYNSPLHF. Written as DNA, the CDR3 is TGTGCTAGTGGGATTTCCGTAACGGCCTATAATTCACCCCTCCACTTT.

The chain carries TRBV24-1 and TRBJ2-3; 10 bases match TRBD2. This CDR3 is built from 19 residues. Germline V gene lookup returns CDR1 KGHDR and CDR2 SFDVKD. Trimming cost V 3 bases and J 0 bases; bases outside gene matches: 11. CDR3 sequence reads: CATSDHGLAAYRSTDTQYF. The CDR3 DNA is TGTGCCACCAGTGATCATGGACTAGCGGCCTATCGTAGCACAGATACGCAGTATTTT.

This rearrangement joins TRBV7-2 to TRBJ2-5, with TRBD2 matching over 10 bases. Trimming at V came to 4 bases and at J to 3 bases, leaving 2 bases not matched to a gene. CDR3 length: 14 residues. Per germline, CDR1 SGHTA and CDR2 FQGNSA. The CDR3 nucleotides are TGTGCCAGCAGCTCTAGCGGGGGTAAAGAGACCCAGTACTTC. Translated: CASSSSGGKETQYF.

The genes are TRBV24-1 and TRBJ2-2; 9 nucleotides line up with TRBD1. With 3 bases clipped from V and 4 bases from J, the junction kept 5 bases outside the gene matches. Germline V CDR1 and CDR2: KGHDR, SFDVKD. The CDR3 is made up of 16 amino acids. The CDR3 bases are TGTGCCACCAGTGATCCGGGACAGGGTTTCACCGGGGAGCTGTTTTTT. It is translated as CATSDPGQGFTGELFF.

V usage is TRBV5-4 and J usage is TRBJ2-3, with D possibly TRBD2 on 5 matching bases. V was pared by 0 bases and J by 1 base, with 12 bases between. The CDR3 is 16 residues long. CDR1 SGHNT and CDR2 YYREEE come from the germline V gene (reference sequence). The CDR3 coding sequence is TGTGCCAGCAGCTTGGACGGGAATAGGGGCACAGATACGCAGTATTTT. Residues: CASSLDGNRGTDTQYF.

V usage is TRBV4-3 and J usage is TRBJ2-2; D may be TRBD2 (6 bases). The CDR3 loop spans 16 amino acids. V dropped 3 bases and J dropped 0 bases, with 11 bases sitting between them. Germline values: CDR1 LGHNA, CDR2 YSLEER. CDR3 protein: CASSHGDSTNTGELFF. CDR3 bases: TGCGCCAGCAGCCATGGGGACTCCACGAACACCGGGGAGCTGTTTTTT.

The chain has TRBV4-3 and TRBJ2-2; possible D gene TRBD1, 5 bases. The CDR3 is made up of 18 amino acids. Per the germline V gene, CDR1 is LGHNA and CDR2 is YSLEER. V lost 5 bases, J lost 2 bases, and 21 bases lay in between. As DNA, the CDR3 is TGCGCCAGCAGCTCGGACAAGCCGGAAATCAGAAACACCGGGGAGCTGTTTTTT. It codes for CASSSDKPEIRNTGELFF.

The chain combines TRBV28 with TRBJ2-7, with D maybe TRBD2 (5 bases). The CDR3 consists of 14 residues. With 8 bases removed from V and 2 bases from J, the gap between germline ends came to 16 bases. CDR1 MDHEN and CDR2 SYDVKM come from the germline V gene. CDR3 DNA: TGTGCCAGCTCTGTCGTGGCCGGGACCTACGAGCAGTACTTC. As protein: CASSVVAGTYEQYF.

The V gene is TRBV28, the J gene TRBJ2-1, with 8 bases aligning to TRBD2. The trim removed 8 bases at V and 9 bases at J, leaving 6 bases unmatched. The CDR3 consists of 12 residues. Germline CDR1 and CDR2: MDHEN and SYDVKM. The CDR3 DNA reads as TGTGCCAGCTTAATAGCGGGGTCTGAGCAGTTCTTC. This encodes CASLIAGSEQFF.